What follows describes a single T cell receptor beta chain. Trimming took 4 bases from V and 3 from J; bases not matched to a gene: 4. This CDR3 has 14 amino acids. Germline V gene sequence: CDR1 SGHRS, CDR2 YFSETQ. The sample is drawn from a study of blood T cell repertoires in COVID-19. About the research overall: Collection of acute and convalescent COVID-19 samples took place in the United States, Italy and Spain. Sample material is recorded as cDNA or gDNA derived from T cells, B-cell-depleted T cells, or PBMCs.

Clones were read by immunoSEQ multiplex PCR, and TCRdb kept only the in-frame ones, dropping some. The repertoire holds around 50,000 clones, with around 79% as singletons. The source material was peripheral blood. The chain has TRBV5-1 and TRBJ2-3, with TRBD1 identical over 8 bases. The origin of this receptor is a human donor with active or convalescent COVID-19. The donor label of this sample is uncertain. The CDR3 DNA follows: TGCGCCAGCAGCCAAGGACAGGGAACAGATACGCAGTATTTT. The encoded protein is CASSQGQGTDTQYF.